The entry below describes one TCR beta chain. This clonotype was seen only a few times. This receptor's antigen is unknown. Base qualities are missing; no much larger clone stands one base away. Stable Graves' hyperthyroidism was defined as the absence of progression to ophthalmopathy over 18 months of follow-up. Hyperthyroidism patients were newly diagnosed, had a disease duration of under 2 months, and were aged 18 to 65 years. Patients with uncontrolled infections, other autoimmune diseases, pregnancy or lactation were excluded. Diagnoses were based on clinical symptoms, serum thyroxine and TRAb, thyroid ultrasound and orbital computed tomography. PBMCs were isolated from about 10 ml of fresh peripheral blood by Ficoll-Paque density gradient centrifugation. Total RNA was extracted using Trizol reagent, and RNA quality was assessed on an Agilent 2100 Bioanalyzer. V loses 10 bases of germline sequence and J loses 1 base, and the interval between the two ends is 9 bases. The germline V gene provides CDR1 MNHNS and CDR2 SASEGT. Reading from cysteine to phenylalanine, the CDR3 counts 12 amino acids. The kept DNA is CDR3 alone, 36 bases in frame from the first base.

The sample originates from a study of T cells in Graves' hyperthyroidism and ophthalmopathy (dated by TCRdb to between 2018 and 2021). For context, the study as a whole: Peripheral blood samples were taken at the time of initial diagnosis, prior to any treatment. A discovery cohort of around 100 patients, 43 with Graves' ophthalmopathy and 55 to 60 with stable Graves' hyperthyroidism, was used to find distinguishing TCR V-J signatures. Whether ophthalmopathy could be predicted prospectively was tested in an independent validation cohort made up of under 20 hyperthyroidism patients plus 17 patients who later progressed to ophthalmopathy. For training and testing, the 100 or so patients in the discovery cohort were randomly divided in a 7:3 ratio. The study also compared thyroid tissue and blood T-cell repertoires from roughly six Graves' hyperthyroidism patients. After blood sampling, hyperthyroidism patients were treated with methimazole at a starting dose of 30 mg daily, and ophthalmopathy patients were treated with high-dose intravenous methylprednisolone. TCR Vbeta CDR3 sequencing of some 140 peripheral blood samples (under 45 ophthalmopathy, some 75 hyperthyroidism and around 17 progressor patients) is reported in the paper. Overall results and qualifications from the work: No statistical method was used to fix the sample size in advance, and group allocation was not hidden from the investigators. In cross-validation, a model built on a 13 V-J signature told ophthalmopathy apart from stable hyperthyroidism with roughly 87% sensitivity and approximately 81% specificity, and in testing the same model reached 80%/75%. During validation, the model predicted progression to ophthalmopathy a median of about 6.5 months ahead of onset, with 70.59% sensitivity and 72% to 80% specificity. Most expanded thyroid clonotypes (frequency above 0.001) were also detected in blood, a finding suggesting that blood repertoires may reflect thyroid immune responses.

Amplification of TCR beta CDR3 regions was carried out from RNA transcripts. The first round of RT-PCR for the TCR CDR3 was performed with the HTBI primer set and the Qiagen OneStep RT-PCR kit. Libraries were constructed in a second round of multiplex PCR, after which size selection and purification were performed. Sequencing of the libraries was done on an Illumina HiSeq2000 using paired-end 100 bp reads. Regarding the original processing steps: SOAPnuke was used to process the raw data, with reads discarded if the reads contained adapters or uncalled bases, had a mean Phred below 15, or lacked an exact constant-primer or identifier match. COPE v1.2.5 was used to merge the high-quality paired reads, and each unique nucleotide sequence was defined as a clonotype. MiTCR v1.1 was used to align clonotypes to the IMGT TRBV, TRBD and TRBJ reference segments. The analysis included only V-J combinations with a frequency above 0.0001, which together covered 98% to 99.2% of the repertoires. A TCS score was defined as the ratio between F50 (clonal expansion) and ExV (chaos), using BLOSUM62-based TCRdist between CDR3 peptides within each V-J. Welch's t-statistics and random forest reduced just over 500 V-J features to fewer than 15, which were used in a naive Bayes classifier (R e1071). The public reads were reanalyzed by TCRdb: fastp trimming at Q25, MiXCR alignment, in-frame beta chains only. Duplicate CDR3 protein sequences are folded into a single record with the most common DNA and genes. The V and J calls shown here were made by TCRdb, not taken from the authors' results. In this sample the table shows 700,000 or so distinct CDR3 sequences, less than 20% of which occur a single time. The ten largest clones take up over 7.5% of the sample.

The TCR originated in a young man with Graves' hyperthyroidism. This sequence uses TRBV6-1 and TRBJ2-3, and perhaps TRBD2 as D gene, on 6 matching bases. Specimen: blood. The CDR3 is CATASGTDTQYF. Read as DNA, the sequence is TGTGCCACCGCTAGCGGCACAGATACGCAGTATTTT.